What follows are 19 T cell receptor beta chains derived from one specimen sequenced in a study of blood T cell repertoires in COVID-19. Measured with immunoSEQ multiplex PCR; TCRdb has only the in-frame clones, and not every one. Seen here are more than 300,000 clones, around nine tenths observed once, and the top ten hold approximately 5%. The specimen was PBMCs or T cells enriched from blood (not recorded which). Receptor source: a woman aged 25 to 39 who had recovered from COVID-19.

This clone has only a few counts. The chain recombines TRBV3-1 (or the pseudogene TRBV3-2) with TRBJ1-5, with 7 bases that match TRBD1. CDR1 LGHDT and CDR2 YNNKEL come from the germline V gene (reference sequence). Losses at the gene ends were 2 bases for V and 2 bases for J; bases not matched to a gene: 3. This CDR3 has 15 residues. The CDR3 region is CASSQSGGGNQPQHF. CDR3 sequence (DNA): TGTGCCAGCAGCCAATCAGGGGGAGGCAATCAGCCCCAGCATTTT.

The chain joins TRBV6-5 to TRBJ1-1, with D maybe TRBD1 (5 bases). Germline CDR1 is MNHEY and CDR2 is SVGAGI. This CDR3 region has 14 residues. V shed 6 bases and J shed 5 bases, with 16 bases lying between them. CDR3 sequence: CASSAPGGLTEAFF. In DNA form, the CDR3 reads TGTGCCAGCAGCGCCCCGGGGGGGTTGACTGAAGCTTTCTTT.

The chain has TRBV5-1 and TRBJ1-1; TRBD1 matches 7 bases. Unmatched junction bases numbered 5, after V lost 2 bases and J lost 10 bases. Germline CDR1 and CDR2: SGHRS and YFSETQ. The CDR3 covers 12 residues. The CDR3 DNA reads as TGCGCCAGCAGCTTAGGGGACAGCGCAGCTTTCTTT. It encodes CASSLGDSAAFF.

This chain connects TRBV19 to TRBJ1-2; 8 bases line up with TRBD1. V was clipped by 4 bases and J by 1 base; unmatched bases: 5. The germline V gene encodes CDR1 LNHDA and CDR2 SQIVND (reference sequence). This CDR3 comprises 15 residues. The CDR3 bases are TGTGCCAGTAGTACACAGGGGGACGGTAACTATGGCTACACCTTC. Its translation: CASSTQGDGNYGYTF.

The genes are TRBV20-1 and TRBJ2-5, with TRBD2 identical over 14 bases. The length of the CDR3 is 16 residues. In germline, CDR1 is DFQATT, CDR2 SNEGSKA (reference sequence). V gave up 4 bases and J gave up 4 bases; unmatched junction bases: 8. CDR3 region: CSAIDPGTSGGETQYF. CDR3 coding DNA: TGCAGTGCTATTGACCCGGGGACTAGCGGGGGAGAGACCCAGTACTTC.

The chain links TRBV29-1 to TRBJ2-3; TRBD2 agrees at 10 bases. CDR3 length equals 14 residues. Germline V gives CDR1 SQVTM, CDR2 ANQGSEA. V dropped 6 bases and J dropped 5; count of bases not matched to a gene: 8. Here the CDR3 reads CSVAAGGQGDTQYF. The CDR3 nucleotides read TGCAGCGTCGCAGCGGGGGGGCAGGGAGATACGCAGTATTTT.

CDR3 nucleotides: TGTGCCAGCAGTAGGGACAGTCCTGGAAACACCATATATTTT. The encoded protein is CASSRDSPGNTIYF. The chain has TRBV6-6 and TRBJ1-3; 7 bases map to TRBD1. After removal of 5 bases from V and 2 bases from J, the junction contained 3 bases not matched to a gene. The CDR3 extends over 14 amino acids. Germline assignment: CDR1 MNHNY and CDR2 SVGAGI (reference sequence).

The rearrangement joins TRBV19 to TRBJ2-7; TRBD1 matches at 7 bases. With V trimmed by 1 base and J by 0 bases, 6 bases remained unmatched. Germline V gene lookup returns CDR1 LNHDA and CDR2 SQIVND (reference sequence). The CDR3 sequence is 16 residues long. The chain's CDR3 is CASSIARPGGSYEQYF. CDR3 nucleotide sequence: TGTGCCAGTAGTATAGCTAGGCCAGGGGGCTCCTACGAGCAGTACTTC.

The genes are TRBV7-2 and TRBJ1-4, with D hard to call. The V end lost 5 bases, the J end lost 8 bases, and 15 bases lay between the germline ends. Germline V gives CDR1 SGHTA, CDR2 FQGNSA. The CDR3 is 14 amino acids. The CDR3 loop is CASSPGVVGEKLFF. CDR3 coding DNA: TGTGCCAGCAGCCCGGGAGTGGTGGGCGAAAAACTGTTTTTT. Together with reference TRBV7-2 and TRBJ1-4, the CDR3 gives the full variable domain: GAGVSQSPSNKVTEKGKDVELRCDPISGHTALYWYRQSLGQGLEFLIYFQGNSAPDKSGLPSDRFSAERTGGSVSTLTIQRTQQEDSAVYLCASSPGVVGEKLFFGSGTQLSVL.

The V gene is TRBV7-9, the J gene TRBJ1-2; TRBD1 matches at 11 bases. CDR1 is SEHNR and CDR2 is FQNEAQ in the germline V gene (reference sequence). V lost 5 bases, J lost 4 bases, and 3 bases stayed unmatched. The CDR3 length is 14 residues. The CDR3 spells CASSTGTGGYGYTF. DNA for the CDR3: TGTGCCAGCAGCACTGGGACAGGGGGCTATGGCTACACCTTC.

The rearrangement uses TRBV5-6 and TRBJ1-1, with D tentatively TRBD1 (5 bases). CDR3 length equals 16 residues. Looked up from germline, CDR1 is SGHDT and CDR2 is YYEEEE. V was trimmed by 0 bases and J by 4 bases, leaving 16 bases between them. CDR3 nucleotide sequence: TGTGCCAGCAGCTTGGGGCTGGGGGGTGCGGTCACTGAAGCTTTCTTT. This translates into CASSLGLGGAVTEAFF. The variable domain in full, completed from reference TRBV5-6 and TRBJ1-1, reads DAGVTQSPTHLIKTRGQQVTLRCSPKSGHDTVSWYQQALGQGPQFIFQYYEEEERQRGNFPDRFSGHQFPNYSSELNVNALLLGDSALYLCASSLGLGGAVTEAFFGQGTRLTVV.

The chain is built from TRBV25-1 and TRBJ1-1; no definite D call. The CDR3 contains 15 residues. Germline-derived CDR1 and CDR2 are MGHDK and SYGVNS. The V gene lost 5 bases and the J gene lost 4 bases, with 17 bases spanning the gap. The CDR3: CASSSAAGVRTEAFF. The DNA of the CDR3 is TGTGCCAGCAGTTCCGCCGCAGGTGTACGCACTGAAGCTTTCTTT.

This clone came up once. V usage is TRBV5-1 and J usage is TRBJ2-3; 7 nucleotides match TRBD1. There are 14 residues in the CDR3. Germline assignment: CDR1 SGHRS and CDR2 YFSETQ. V shed 4 bases and J 2 bases; nucleotides not matched to a gene: 4. The CDR3 loop is CASSAGQATDTQYF. CDR3 nucleotides: TGCGCCAGCAGCGCCGGACAGGCCACAGATACGCAGTATTTT.

The genes are TRBV6-2 or TRBV6-3 and TRBJ2-2; tentatively, D is TRBD2 (6 bases). CDR3 length: 17 amino acids. Trimming took off 1 base at V and 2 bases at J, with 14 bases between the two ends. Germline loops: CDR1 MNHEY, CDR2 SVGEGT. CDR3 in DNA: TGTGCCAGCAGTTACTGGGGGGACTCGCTAAACACCGGGGAGCTGTTTTTT. Protein sequence: CASSYWGDSLNTGELFF.

The V call is TRBV12-3 or TRBV12-4, the J call TRBJ1-2; D is possibly TRBD1 (5 bases). V was shortened by 4 bases and J by 7 bases, with 7 bases between the two germline ends. The CDR3 sequence is 11 residues long. CDR3 protein: CASSSQGGYTF. CDR3 bases: TGTGCCAGCAGTTCCCAGGGTGGCTACACCTTC.

The rearrangement joins TRBV7-9 to TRBJ1-4, with 7 bases that match TRBD1. Germline V CDR1 and CDR2: SEHNR, FQNEAQ (reference sequence). CDR3 length: 14 residues. The ends lost 5 bases at V and 8 bases at J; junction bases unmatched: 8. The CDR3 nucleotides read TGTGCCAGCAGCAGACAGGGAAGGGTCGAAAAACTGTTTTTT. This encodes CASSRQGRVEKLFF.

The gene calls are TRBV7-2 and TRBJ1-2; no reliable D call. The CDR3 length is 15 residues. Looked up from germline, CDR1 is SGHTA and CDR2 is FQGNSA. V was pared by 4 bases and J by 4 bases, with 16 bases between. CDR3 nucleotide sequence: TGTGCCAGCAGCTACGGGTGGGCGGGGAGCTATGGCTACACCTTC. Translation gives CASSYGWAGSYGYTF. Full variable domain (outside the CDR3, taken from reference TRBV7-2 and TRBJ1-2): GAGVSQSPSNKVTEKGKDVELRCDPISGHTALYWYRQSLGQGLEFLIYFQGNSAPDKSGLPSDRFSAERTGGSVSTLTIQRTQQEDSAVYLCASSYGWAGSYGYTFGSGTRLTVV.

The chain combines TRBV12-3 or TRBV12-4 with TRBJ1-3; D remains ambiguous. The CDR3 totals 13 residues. The V and J ends lost 1 base and 9 bases respectively, with 10 bases between them. DNA for the CDR3: TGTGCCAGCAGTTTAGGGCCACCAGGCACCATATATTTT. This codes for CASSLGPPGTIYF.

CDR3 in DNA: TGTGCCAGCAGTTATAATGGCGGATACTATGGCTACACCTTC. It codes for CASSYNGGYYGYTF. The chain uses TRBV6-5 and TRBJ1-2; D remains unclear. This CDR3 is 14 amino acids long. Trimming shortened V by 3 bases and J by 3 bases, and 11 bases separated the two germline ends. Germline V CDR1 and CDR2: MNHEY, SVGAGI.